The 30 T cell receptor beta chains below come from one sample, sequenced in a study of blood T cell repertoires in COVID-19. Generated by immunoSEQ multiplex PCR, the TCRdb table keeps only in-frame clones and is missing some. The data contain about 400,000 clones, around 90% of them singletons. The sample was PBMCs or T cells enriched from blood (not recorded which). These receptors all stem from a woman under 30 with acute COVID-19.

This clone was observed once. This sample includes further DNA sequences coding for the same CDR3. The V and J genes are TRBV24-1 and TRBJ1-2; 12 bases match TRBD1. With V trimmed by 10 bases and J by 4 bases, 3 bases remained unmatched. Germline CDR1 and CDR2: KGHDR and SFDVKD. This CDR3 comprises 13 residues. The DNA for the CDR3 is TGTGCCACGTCGGGACAGGGGGCCTATGGCTACACCTTC. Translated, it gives CATSGQGAYGYTF.

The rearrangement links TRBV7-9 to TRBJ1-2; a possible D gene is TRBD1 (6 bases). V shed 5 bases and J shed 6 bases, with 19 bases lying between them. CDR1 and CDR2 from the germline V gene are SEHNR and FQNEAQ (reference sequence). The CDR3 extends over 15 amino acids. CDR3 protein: CASSLLEVTGNGYTF. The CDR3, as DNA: TGTGCCAGCAGCCTCCTCGAGGTTACAGGGAATGGCTACACCTTC.

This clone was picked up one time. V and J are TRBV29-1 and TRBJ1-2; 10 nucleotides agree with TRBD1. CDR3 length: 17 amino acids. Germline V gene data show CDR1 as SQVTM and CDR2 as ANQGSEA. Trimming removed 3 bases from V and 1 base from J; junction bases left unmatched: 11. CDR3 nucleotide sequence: TGCAGCGTTGACCCCCCGGGACAGGGGCTTATTAACTATGGCTACACCTTC. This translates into CSVDPPGQGLINYGYTF.

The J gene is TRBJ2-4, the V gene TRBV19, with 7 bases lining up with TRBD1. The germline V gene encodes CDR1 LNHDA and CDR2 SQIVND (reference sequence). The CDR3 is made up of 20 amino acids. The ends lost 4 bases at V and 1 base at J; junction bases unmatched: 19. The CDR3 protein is CASSTVLLPQGLKAKNIQYF. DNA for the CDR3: TGTGCCAGTAGTACCGTCCTACTCCCACAGGGGTTAAAGGCCAAAAACATTCAGTACTTC.

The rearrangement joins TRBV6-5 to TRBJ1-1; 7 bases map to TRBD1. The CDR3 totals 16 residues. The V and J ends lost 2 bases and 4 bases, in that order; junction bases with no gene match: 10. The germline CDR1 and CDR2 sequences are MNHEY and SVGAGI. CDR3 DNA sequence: TGTGCCAGCAGTTACAGGGCAGGGGGGTCTGGCACTGAAGCTTTCTTT. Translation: CASSYRAGGSGTEAFF.

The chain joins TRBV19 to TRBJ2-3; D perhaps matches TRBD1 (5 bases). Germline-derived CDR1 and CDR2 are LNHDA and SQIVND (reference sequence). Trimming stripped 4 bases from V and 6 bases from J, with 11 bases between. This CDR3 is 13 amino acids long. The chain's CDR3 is CASSNGAWDTQYF. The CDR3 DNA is TGTGCCAGTAGTAATGGGGCGTGGGATACGCAGTATTTT.

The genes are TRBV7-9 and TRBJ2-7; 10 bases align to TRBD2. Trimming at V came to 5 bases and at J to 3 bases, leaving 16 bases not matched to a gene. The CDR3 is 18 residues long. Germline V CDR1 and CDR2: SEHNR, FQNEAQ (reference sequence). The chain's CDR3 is CASSTGHLLAGSFYEQYF. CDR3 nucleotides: TGTGCCAGCAGCACGGGACACTTACTAGCGGGATCTTTCTACGAGCAGTACTTC.

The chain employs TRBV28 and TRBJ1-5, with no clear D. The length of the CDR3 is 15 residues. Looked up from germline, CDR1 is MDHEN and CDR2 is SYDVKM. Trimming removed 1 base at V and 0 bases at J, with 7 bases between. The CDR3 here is CASSLLRYSNQPQHF. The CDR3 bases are TGTGCCAGCAGTTTATTGAGATATAGCAATCAGCCCCAGCATTTT. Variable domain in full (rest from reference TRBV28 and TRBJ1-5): DVKVTQSSRYLVKRTGEKVFLECVQDMDHENMFWYRQDPGLGLRLIYFSYDVKMKEKGDIPEGYSVSREKKERFSLILESASTNQTSMYLCASSLLRYSNQPQHFGDGTRLSIL.

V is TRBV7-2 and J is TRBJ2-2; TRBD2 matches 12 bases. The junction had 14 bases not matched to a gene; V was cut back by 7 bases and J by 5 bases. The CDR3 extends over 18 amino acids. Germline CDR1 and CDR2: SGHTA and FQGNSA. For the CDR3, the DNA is TGTGCCAGCACCTTTCCTGGACTAGCGGGACTAAATACCGGGGAGCTGTTTTTT. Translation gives CASTFPGLAGLNTGELFF.

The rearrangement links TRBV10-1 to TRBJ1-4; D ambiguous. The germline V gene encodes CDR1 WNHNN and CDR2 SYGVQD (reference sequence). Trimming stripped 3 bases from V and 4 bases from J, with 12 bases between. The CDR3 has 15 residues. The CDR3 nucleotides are TGCGCCAGCAGTGATGGTAGGAGTAATAATGAAAAACTGTTTTTT. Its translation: CASSDGRSNNEKLFF.

The chain's CDR3 is CASSLQGGMAYEQYF. CDR3 DNA: TGCGCCAGCAGCTTGCAGGGAGGCATGGCCTACGAGCAGTACTTC. The chain has TRBV5-1 and TRBJ2-7, with D maybe TRBD2 (6 bases). Trimming took off 1 base at V and 2 bases at J, with 13 bases between the two ends. This CDR3 is 15 amino acids long. From germline, CDR1 is SGHRS and CDR2 YFSETQ.

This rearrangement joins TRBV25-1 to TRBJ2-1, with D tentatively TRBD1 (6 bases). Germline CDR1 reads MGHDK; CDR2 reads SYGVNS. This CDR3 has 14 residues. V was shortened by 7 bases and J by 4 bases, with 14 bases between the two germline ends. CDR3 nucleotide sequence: TGTGCCAGCAAAACAGGGCACTCTTACAATGAGCAGTTCTTC. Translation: CASKTGHSYNEQFF.

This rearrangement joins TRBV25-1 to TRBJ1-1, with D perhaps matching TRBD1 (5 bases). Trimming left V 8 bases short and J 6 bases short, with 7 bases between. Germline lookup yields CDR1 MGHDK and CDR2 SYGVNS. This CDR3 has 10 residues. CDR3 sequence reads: CASGGAEAFF. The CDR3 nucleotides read TGTGCCAGCGGGGGGGCTGAAGCTTTCTTT.

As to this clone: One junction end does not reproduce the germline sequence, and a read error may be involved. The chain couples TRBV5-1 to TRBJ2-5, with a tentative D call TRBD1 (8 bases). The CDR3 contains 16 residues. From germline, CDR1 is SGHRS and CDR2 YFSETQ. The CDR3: CASSADRGLLKQKWDF. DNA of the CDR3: TGCGCCAGCAGCGCAGACAGGGGACTACTCAAACAAAAATGGGACTTC.

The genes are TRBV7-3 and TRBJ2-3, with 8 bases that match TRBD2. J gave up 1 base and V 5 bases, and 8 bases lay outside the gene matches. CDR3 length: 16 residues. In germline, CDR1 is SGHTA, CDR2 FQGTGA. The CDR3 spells CASSATGTSRTDTQYF. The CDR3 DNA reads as TGTGCCAGCAGCGCAACCGGGACTAGTCGCACAGATACGCAGTATTTT.

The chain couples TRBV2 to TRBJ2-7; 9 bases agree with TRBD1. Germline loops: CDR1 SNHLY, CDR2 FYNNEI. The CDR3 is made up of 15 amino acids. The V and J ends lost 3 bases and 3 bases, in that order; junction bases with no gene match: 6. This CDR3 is CASSERQGDYYEQYF. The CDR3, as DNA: TGTGCCAGCAGTGAGCGACAGGGGGATTACTACGAGCAGTACTTC.

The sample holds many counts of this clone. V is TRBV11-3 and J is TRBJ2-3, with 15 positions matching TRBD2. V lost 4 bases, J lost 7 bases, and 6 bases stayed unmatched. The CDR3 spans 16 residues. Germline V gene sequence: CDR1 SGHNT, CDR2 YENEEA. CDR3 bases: TGTGCCAGCAGCTCTGGACTAGCGGGAGGGCCCAATACGCAGTATTTT. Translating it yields CASSSGLAGGPNTQYF.

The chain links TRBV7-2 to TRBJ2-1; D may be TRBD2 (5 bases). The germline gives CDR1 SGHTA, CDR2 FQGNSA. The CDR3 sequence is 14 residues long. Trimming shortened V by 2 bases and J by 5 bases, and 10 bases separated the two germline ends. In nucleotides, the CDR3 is TGTGCCAGCAGCTTAAGAGGAGCGGACAATGAGCAGTTCTTC. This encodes CASSLRGADNEQFF.

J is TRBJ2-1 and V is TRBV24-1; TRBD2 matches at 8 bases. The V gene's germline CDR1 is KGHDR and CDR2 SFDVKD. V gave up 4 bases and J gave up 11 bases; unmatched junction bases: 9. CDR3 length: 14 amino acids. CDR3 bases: TGTGCCACCAGTGACTCGAGCGGGGGCCGACAGCAGTTCTTC. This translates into CATSDSSGGRQQFF.

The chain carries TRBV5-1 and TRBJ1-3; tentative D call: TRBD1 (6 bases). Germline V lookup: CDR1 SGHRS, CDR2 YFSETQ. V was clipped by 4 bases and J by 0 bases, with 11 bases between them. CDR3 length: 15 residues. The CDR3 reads CASSPPDSSGNTIYF. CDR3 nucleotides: TGCGCCAGCAGCCCACCGGACAGCTCTGGAAACACCATATATTTT. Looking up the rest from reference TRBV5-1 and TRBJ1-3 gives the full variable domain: KAGVTQTPRYLIKTRGQQVTLSCSPISGHRSVSWYQQTPGQGLQFLFEYFSETQRNKGNFPGRFSGRQFSNSRSEMNVSTLELGDSALYLCASSPPDSSGNTIYFGEGSWLTVV.

The CDR3 is CASSLWAGRVNSPLHF. DNA of the CDR3: TGTGCCAGCAGCTTGTGGGCAGGGAGGGTGAATTCACCCCTCCACTTT. The V call is TRBV5-4, the J call TRBJ1-6, with D possibly matching TRBD1 (5 bases). The CDR3 sequence is 16 residues long. CDR1 SGHNT and CDR2 YYREEE come from the germline V gene (reference sequence). Trimming took off 1 base at V and 7 bases at J, with 15 bases between the two ends.

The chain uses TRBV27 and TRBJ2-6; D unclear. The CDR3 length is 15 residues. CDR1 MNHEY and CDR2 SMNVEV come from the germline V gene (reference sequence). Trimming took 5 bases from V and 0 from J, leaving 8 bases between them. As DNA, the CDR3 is TGTGCCAGCAGTCCGTGGCCCTCTGGGGCCAACGTCCTGACTTTC. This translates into CASSPWPSGANVLTF.

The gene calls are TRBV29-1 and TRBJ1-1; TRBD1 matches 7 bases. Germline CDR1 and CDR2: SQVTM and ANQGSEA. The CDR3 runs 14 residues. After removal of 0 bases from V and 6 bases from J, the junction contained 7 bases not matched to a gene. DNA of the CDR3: TGCAGCGTTGAAGAGACAGGGATAGTTGCTGAAGCTTTCTTT. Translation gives CSVEETGIVAEAFF.

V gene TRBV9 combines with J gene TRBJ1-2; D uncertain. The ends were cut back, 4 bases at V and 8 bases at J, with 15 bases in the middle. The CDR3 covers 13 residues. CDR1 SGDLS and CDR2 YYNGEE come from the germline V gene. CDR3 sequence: CASSFDGLKGYTF. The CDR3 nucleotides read TGTGCCAGCAGCTTCGACGGACTGAAGGGCTACACCTTC.

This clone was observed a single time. The DNA for the CDR3 is TGTGCCATCAGTGACCAGACTAGCACGACCCGCTACGAGCAGTACTTC. This translates into CAISDQTSTTRYEQYF. V and J are TRBV10-3 and TRBJ2-7, with TRBD2 matching over 7 bases. The V segment lost 3 bases and the J segment 3 bases; nucleotides outside the gene matches: 11. CDR1 is ENHRY and CDR2 is SYGVKD in the germline V gene. CDR3 length: 16 residues.

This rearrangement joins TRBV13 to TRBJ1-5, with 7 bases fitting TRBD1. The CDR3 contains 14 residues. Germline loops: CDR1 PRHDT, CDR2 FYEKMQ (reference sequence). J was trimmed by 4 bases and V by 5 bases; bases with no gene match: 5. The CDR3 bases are TGTGCCAGCAGCCACAGGGGCGCAAATCAGCCCCAGCATTTT. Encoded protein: CASSHRGANQPQHF.

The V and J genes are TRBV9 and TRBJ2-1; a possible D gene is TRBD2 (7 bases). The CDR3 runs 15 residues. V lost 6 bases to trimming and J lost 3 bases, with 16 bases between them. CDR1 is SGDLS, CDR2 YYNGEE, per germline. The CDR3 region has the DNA TGTGCCAGCACCCCCAACGGGGGGCTCTACAATGAGCAGTTCTTC. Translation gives CASTPNGGLYNEQFF.

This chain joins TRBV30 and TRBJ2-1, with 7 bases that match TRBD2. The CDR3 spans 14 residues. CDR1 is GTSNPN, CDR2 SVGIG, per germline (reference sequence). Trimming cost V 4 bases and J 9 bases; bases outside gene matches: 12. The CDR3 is CAWMRDYLFGEQFF. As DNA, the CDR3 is TGTGCCTGGATGAGGGACTACCTGTTTGGTGAGCAGTTCTTC.

CDR3 nucleotide sequence: TGTGCCAGCAGCACTAGCGGAGTCTCCTACAATGAGCAGTTCTTC. Its protein product is CASSTSGVSYNEQFF. The J gene is TRBJ2-1, the V gene TRBV9, with 8 bases matching TRBD2. CDR1 and CDR2 (germline): SGDLS, YYNGEE. The trim removed 4 bases at V and 0 bases at J, leaving 3 bases unmatched. The CDR3 extends over 15 amino acids. The complete variable domain, with remaining parts taken from reference TRBV9 and TRBJ2-1, reads DSGVTQTPKHLITATGQRVTLRCSPRSGDLSVYWYQQSLDQGLQFLIQYYNGEERAKGNILERFSAQQFPDLHSELNLSSLELGDSALYFCASSTSGVSYNEQFFGPGTRLTVL.

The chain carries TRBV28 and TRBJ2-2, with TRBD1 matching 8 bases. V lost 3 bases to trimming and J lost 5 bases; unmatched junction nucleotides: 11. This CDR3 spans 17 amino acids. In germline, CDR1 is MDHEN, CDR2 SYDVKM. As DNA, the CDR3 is TGTGCCAGCAGTTTTCATATTACAGGGGGTTGGACCGGGGAGCTGTTTTTT. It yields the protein CASSFHITGGWTGELFF.